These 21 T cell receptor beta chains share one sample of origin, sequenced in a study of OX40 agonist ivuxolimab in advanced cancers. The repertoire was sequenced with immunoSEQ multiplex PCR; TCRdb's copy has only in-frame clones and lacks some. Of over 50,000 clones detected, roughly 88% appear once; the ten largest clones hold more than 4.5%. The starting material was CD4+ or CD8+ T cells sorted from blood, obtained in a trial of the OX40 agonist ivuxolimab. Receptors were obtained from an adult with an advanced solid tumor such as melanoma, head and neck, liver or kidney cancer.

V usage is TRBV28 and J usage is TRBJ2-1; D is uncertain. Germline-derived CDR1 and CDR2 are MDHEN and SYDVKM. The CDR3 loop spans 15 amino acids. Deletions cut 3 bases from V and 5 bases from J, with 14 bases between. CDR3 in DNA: TGTGCCAGCAGTTTGCTGGGTGTAAGCGACAATGAGCAGTTCTTC. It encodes CASSLLGVSDNEQFF.

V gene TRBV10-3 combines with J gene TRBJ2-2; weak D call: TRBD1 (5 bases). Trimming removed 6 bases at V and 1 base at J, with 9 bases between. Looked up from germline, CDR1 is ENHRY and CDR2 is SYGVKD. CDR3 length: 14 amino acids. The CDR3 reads CAIRQTENTGELFF. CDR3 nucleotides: TGTGCCATCAGGCAGACAGAGAACACCGGGGAGCTGTTTTTT.

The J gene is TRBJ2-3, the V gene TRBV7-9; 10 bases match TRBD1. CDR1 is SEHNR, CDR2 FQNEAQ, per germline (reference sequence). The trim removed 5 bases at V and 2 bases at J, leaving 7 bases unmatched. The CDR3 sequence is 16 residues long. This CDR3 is CASSPPGQGTTDTQYF. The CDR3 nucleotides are TGTGCCAGCAGCCCGCCGGGACAGGGGACCACAGATACGCAGTATTTT. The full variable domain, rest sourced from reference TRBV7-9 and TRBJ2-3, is DTGVSQNPRHKITKRGQNVTFRCDPISEHNRLYWYRQTLGQGPEFLTYFQNEAQLEKSRLLSDRFSAERPKGSFSTLEIQRTEQGDSAMYLCASSPPGQGTTDTQYFGPGTRLTVL.

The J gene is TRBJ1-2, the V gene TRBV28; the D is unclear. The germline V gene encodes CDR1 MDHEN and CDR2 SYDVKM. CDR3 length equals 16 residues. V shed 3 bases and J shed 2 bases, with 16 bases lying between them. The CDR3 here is CASSFPSLARNYGYTF. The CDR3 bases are TGTGCCAGCAGTTTCCCCTCTTTGGCCAGGAACTATGGCTACACCTTC.

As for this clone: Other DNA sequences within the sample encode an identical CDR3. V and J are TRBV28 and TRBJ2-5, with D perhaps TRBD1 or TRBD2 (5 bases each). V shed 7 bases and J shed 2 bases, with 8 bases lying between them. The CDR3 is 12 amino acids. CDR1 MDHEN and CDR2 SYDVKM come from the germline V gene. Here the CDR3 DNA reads TGTGCCAGCAATGGGGGACAAGAGACCCAGTACTTC. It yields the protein CASNGGQETQYF. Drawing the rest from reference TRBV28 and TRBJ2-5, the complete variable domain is DVKVTQSSRYLVKRTGEKVFLECVQDMDHENMFWYRQDPGLGLRLIYFSYDVKMKEKGDIPEGYSVSREKKERFSLILESASTNQTSMYLCASNGGQETQYFGPGTRLLVL.

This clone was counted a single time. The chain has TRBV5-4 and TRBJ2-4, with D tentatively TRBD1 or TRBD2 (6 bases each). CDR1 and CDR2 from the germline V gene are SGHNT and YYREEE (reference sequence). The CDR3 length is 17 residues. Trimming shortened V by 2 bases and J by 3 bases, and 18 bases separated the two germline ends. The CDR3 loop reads CASSLGGPIFDKNIQYF. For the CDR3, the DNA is TGTGCCAGCAGCTTAGGGGGGCCGATTTTCGACAAAAACATTCAGTACTTC.

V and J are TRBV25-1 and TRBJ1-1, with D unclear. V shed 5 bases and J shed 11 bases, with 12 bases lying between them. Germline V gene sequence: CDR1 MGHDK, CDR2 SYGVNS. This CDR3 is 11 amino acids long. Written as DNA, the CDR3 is TGTGCCAGCAGTAACAGAGCTCAGGCTTTCTTT. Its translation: CASSNRAQAFF.

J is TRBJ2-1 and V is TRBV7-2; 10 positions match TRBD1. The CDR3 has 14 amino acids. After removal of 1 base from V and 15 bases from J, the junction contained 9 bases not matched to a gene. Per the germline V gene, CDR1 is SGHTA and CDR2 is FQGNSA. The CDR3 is CASSLELGTGVGFF. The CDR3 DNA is TGTGCCAGCAGCTTAGAGCTAGGGACAGGGGTTGGGTTCTTC.

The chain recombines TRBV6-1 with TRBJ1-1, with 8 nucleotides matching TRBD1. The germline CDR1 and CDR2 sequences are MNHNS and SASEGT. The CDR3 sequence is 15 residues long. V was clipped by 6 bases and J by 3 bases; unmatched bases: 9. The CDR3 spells CASRGQGAGDTEAFF. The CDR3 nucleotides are TGTGCCAGCAGAGGCCAGGGGGCGGGGGACACTGAAGCTTTCTTT.

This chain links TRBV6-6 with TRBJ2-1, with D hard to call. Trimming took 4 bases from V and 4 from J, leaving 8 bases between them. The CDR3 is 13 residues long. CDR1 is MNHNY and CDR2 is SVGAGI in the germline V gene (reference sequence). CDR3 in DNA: TGTGCCAGCAGTTGGGTTGATTACAATGAGCAGTTCTTC. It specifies CASSWVDYNEQFF.

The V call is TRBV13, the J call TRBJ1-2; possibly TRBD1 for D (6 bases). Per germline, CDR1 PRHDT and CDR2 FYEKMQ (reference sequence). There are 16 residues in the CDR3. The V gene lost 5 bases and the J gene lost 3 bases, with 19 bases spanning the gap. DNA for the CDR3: TGTGCCAGCAGCCCCAACACAGGGCAGGGTTACTATGGCTACACCTTC. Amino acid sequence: CASSPNTGQGYYGYTF.

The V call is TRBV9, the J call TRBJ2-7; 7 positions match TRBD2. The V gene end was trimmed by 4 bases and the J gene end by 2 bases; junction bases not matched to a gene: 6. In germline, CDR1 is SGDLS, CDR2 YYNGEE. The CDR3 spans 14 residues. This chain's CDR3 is CASSPGGGPYEQYF. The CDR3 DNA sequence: TGTGCCAGCAGCCCCGGCGGGGGACCCTACGAGCAGTACTTC.

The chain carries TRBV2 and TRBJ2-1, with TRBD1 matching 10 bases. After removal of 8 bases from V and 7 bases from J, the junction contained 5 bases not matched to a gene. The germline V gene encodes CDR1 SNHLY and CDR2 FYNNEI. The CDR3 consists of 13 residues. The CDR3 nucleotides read TGTGCCAGCGCCGGGACAGGGGTGAATGAGCAGTTCTTC. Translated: CASAGTGVNEQFF.

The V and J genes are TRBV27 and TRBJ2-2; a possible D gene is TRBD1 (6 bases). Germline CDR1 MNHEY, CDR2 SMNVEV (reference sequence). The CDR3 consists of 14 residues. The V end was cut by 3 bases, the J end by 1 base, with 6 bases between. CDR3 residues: CASSFRGNTGELFF. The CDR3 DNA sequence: TGTGCCAGCAGTTTCAGGGGGAACACCGGGGAGCTGTTTTTT.

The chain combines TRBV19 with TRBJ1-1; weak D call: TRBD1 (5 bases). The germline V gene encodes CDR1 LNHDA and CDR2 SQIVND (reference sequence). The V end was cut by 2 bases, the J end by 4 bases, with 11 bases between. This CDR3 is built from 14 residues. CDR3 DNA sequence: TGTGCCAGTAGTATAATGTCAGGGTCCACTGAAGCTTTCTTT. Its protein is CASSIMSGSTEAFF.

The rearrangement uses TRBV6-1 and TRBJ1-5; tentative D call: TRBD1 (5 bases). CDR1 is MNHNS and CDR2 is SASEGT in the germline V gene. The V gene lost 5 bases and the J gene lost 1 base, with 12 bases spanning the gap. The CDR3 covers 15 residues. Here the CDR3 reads CASSSHGGSNQPQHF. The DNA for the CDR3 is TGTGCCAGCAGTTCCCATGGGGGGAGCAATCAGCCCCAGCATTTT.

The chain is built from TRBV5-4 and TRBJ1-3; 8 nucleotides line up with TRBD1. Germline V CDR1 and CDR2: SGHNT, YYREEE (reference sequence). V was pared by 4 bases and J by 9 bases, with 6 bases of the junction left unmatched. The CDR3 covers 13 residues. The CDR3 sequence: CASSPGQGATIYF. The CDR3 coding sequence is TGTGCCAGCAGCCCCGGACAGGGTGCCACCATATATTTT.

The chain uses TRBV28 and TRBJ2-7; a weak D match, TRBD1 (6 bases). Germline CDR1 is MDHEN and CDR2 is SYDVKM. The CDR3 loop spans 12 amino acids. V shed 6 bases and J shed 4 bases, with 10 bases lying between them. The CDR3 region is CASSRTGYEQYF. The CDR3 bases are TGTGCCAGCAGCCGTACAGGGTACGAGCAGTACTTC.

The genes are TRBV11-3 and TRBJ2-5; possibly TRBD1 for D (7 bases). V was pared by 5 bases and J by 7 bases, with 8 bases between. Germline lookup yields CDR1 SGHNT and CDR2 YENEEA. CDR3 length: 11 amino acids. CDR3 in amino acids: CASSQGGTQYF. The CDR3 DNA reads TGTGCCAGCAGCCAGGGGGGGACCCAGTACTTC.

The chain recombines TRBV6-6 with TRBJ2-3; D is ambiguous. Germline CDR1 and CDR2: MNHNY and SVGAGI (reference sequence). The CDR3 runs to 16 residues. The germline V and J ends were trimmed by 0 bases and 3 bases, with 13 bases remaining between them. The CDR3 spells CASSYSQRLGTDTQYF. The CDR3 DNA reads TGTGCCAGCAGTTACTCCCAGCGACTCGGGACAGATACGCAGTATTTT.

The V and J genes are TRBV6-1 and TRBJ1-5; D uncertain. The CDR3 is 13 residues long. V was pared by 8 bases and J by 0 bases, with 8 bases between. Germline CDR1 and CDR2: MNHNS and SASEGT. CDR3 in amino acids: CASVLDSNQPQHF. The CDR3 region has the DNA TGTGCCAGCGTTCTGGATAGCAATCAGCCCCAGCATTTT.